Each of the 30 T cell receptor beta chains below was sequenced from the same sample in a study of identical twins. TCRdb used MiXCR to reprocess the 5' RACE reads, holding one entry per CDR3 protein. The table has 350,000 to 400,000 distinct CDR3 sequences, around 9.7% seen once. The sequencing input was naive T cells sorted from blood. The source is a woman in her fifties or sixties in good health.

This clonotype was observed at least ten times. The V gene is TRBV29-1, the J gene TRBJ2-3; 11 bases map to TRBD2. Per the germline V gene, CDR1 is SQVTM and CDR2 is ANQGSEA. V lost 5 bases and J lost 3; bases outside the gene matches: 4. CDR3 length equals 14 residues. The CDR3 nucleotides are TGCAGCGTTCTACTAGCGGGAGCTACAGATACGCAGTATTTT. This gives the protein CSVLLAGATDTQYF.

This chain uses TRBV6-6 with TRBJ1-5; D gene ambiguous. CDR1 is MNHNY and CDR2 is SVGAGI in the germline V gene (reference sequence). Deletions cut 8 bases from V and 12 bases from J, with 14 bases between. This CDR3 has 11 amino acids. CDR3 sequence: CASEFKGDQHF. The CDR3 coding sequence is TGTGCCAGCGAATTCAAAGGTGACCAGCATTTT.

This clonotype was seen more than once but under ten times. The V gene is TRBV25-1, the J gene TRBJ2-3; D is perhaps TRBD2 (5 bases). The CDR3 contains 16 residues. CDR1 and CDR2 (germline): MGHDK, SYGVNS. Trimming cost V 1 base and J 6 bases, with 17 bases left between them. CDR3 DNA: TGTGCCAGCAGTGAATCGGGGAAGGGTATGTTTGATACGCAGTATTTT. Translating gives CASSESGKGMFDTQYF.

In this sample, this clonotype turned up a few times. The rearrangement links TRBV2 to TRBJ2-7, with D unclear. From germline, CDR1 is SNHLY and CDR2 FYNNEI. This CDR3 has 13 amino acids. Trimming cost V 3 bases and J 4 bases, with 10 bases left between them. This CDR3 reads CASSDSELYEQYF. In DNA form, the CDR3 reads TGTGCCAGCAGTGACAGCGAGCTATACGAGCAGTACTTC.

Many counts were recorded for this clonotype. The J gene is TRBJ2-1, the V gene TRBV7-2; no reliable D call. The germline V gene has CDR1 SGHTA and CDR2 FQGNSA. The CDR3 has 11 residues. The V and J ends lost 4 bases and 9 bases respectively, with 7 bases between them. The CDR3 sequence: CASSSGLEQFF. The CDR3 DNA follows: TGTGCCAGCAGCTCAGGCCTTGAGCAGTTCTTC.

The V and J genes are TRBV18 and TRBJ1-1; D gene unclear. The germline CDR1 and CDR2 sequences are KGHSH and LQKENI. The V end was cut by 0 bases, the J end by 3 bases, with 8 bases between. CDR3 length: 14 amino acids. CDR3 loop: CASSPPPGDTEAFF. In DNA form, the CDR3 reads TGTGCCAGCTCACCACCTCCCGGGGACACTGAAGCTTTCTTT.

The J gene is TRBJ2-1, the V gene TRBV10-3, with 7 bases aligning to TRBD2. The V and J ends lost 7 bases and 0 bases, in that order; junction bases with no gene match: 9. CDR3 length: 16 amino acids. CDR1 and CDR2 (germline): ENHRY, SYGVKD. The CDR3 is CAITASGRSSYNEQFF. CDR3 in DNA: TGTGCCATCACCGCTAGCGGAAGAAGCTCCTACAATGAGCAGTTCTTC.

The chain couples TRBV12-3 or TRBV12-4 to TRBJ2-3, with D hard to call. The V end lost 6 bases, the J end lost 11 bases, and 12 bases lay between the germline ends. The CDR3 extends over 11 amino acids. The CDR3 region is CASRLGYGQYF. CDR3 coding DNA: TGTGCCAGCAGGCTGGGGTACGGGCAGTATTTT.

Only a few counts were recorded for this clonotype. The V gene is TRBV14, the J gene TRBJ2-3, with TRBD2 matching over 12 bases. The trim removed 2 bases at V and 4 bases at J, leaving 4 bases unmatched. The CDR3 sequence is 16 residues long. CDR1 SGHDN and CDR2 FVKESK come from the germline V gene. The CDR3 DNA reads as TGTGCCAGCAGCCAATTAGCTAGCGGGAGGGCAGATACGCAGTATTTT. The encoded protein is CASSQLASGRADTQYF.

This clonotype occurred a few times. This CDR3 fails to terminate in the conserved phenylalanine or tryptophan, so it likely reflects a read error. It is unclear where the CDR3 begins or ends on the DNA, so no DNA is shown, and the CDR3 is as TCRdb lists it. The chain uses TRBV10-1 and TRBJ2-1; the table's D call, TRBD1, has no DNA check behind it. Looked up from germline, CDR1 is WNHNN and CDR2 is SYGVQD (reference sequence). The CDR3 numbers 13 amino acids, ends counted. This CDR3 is CASGLTGADCPFR.

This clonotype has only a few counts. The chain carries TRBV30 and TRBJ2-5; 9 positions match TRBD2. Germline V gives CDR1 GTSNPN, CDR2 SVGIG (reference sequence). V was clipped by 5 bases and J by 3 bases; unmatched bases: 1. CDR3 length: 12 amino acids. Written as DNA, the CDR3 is TGTGCCTGGCTAGCGGGAAAAGAGACCCAGTACTTC. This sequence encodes CAWLAGKETQYF.

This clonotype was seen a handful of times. The CDR3 DNA follows: TGTGCCAGCAGCTTTTCCGGGAAGACGTTGCCCTCCTACAATGAGCAGTTCTTC. It encodes CASSFSGKTLPSYNEQFF. V and J are TRBV5-6 and TRBJ2-1; D is possibly TRBD2 (5 bases). The V end was cut by 2 bases, the J end by 0 bases, with 18 bases between. The CDR3 contains 18 residues. CDR1 is SGHDT and CDR2 is YYEEEE in the germline V gene.

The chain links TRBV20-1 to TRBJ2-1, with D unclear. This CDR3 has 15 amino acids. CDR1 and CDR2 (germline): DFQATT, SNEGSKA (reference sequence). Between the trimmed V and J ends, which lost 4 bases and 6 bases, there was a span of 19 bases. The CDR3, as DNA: TGCAGTGCTATTCATCCAGGTCCGGTGAGCAATGAGCAGTTCTTC. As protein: CSAIHPGPVSNEQFF.

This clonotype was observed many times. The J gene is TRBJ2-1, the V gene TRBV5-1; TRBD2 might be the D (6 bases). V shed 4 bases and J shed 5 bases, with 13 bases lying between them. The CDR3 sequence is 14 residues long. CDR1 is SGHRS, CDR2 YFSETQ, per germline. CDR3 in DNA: TGCGCCAGCAGCCGGACCGGGAGACACAATGAGCAGTTCTTC. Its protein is CASSRTGRHNEQFF.

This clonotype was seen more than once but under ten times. CDR3 residues: CASGDSYYGYTF. For the CDR3, the DNA is TGTGCCAGCGGGGACAGTTACTATGGCTACACCTTC. The chain links TRBV6-5 to TRBJ1-2, with TRBD1 identical over 7 bases. CDR1 and CDR2 (germline): MNHEY, SVGAGI. The ends lost 8 bases at V and 3 bases at J; junction bases unmatched: 3. The CDR3 spans 12 residues.

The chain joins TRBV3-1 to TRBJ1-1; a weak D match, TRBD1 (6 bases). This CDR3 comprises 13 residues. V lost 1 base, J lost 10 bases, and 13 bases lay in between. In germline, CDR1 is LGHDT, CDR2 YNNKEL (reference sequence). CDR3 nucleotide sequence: TGTGCCAGCAGCCAAGTTCAGGGGCCTAGAGCTTTCTTT. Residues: CASSQVQGPRAFF.

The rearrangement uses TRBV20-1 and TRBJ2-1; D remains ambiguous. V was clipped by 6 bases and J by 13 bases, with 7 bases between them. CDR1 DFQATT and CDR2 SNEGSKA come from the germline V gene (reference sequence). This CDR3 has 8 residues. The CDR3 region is CSASTQFF. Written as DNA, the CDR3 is TGCAGTGCCTCCACCCAGTTCTTC.

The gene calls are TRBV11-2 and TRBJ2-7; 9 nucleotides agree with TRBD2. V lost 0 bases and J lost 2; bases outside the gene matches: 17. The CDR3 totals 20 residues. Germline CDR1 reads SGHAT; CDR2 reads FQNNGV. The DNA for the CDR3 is TGTGCCAGCAGCTTAGATCTCCGCTCCCTCGGCTCTAGCGGGGCCTACGAGCAGTACGTC. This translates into CASSLDLRSLGSSGAYEQYV.

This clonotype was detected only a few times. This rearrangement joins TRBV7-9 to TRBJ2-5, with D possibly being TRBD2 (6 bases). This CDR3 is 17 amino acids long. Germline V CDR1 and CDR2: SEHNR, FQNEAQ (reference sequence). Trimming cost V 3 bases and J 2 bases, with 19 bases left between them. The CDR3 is CASSLSSSGYSQETQYF. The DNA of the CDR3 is TGTGCCAGCAGCTTGTCCTCGAGCGGGTATAGTCAAGAGACCCAGTACTTC. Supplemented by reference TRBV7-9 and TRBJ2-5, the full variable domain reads DTGVSQNPRHKITKRGQNVTFRCDPISEHNRLYWYRQTLGQGPEFLTYFQNEAQLEKSRLLSDRFSAERPKGSFSTLEIQRTEQGDSAMYLCASSLSSSGYSQETQYFGPGTRLLVL.

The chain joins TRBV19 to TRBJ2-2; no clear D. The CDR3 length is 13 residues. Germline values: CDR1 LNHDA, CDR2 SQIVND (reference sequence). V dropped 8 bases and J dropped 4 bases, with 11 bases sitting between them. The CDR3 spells CASQLDLTGELFF. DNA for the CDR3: TGTGCCAGTCAATTGGACCTCACCGGGGAGCTGTTTTTT.

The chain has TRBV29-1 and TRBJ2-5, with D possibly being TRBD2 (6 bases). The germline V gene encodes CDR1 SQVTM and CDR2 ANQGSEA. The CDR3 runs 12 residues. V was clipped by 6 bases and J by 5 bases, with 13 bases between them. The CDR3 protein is CSVVREVETQYF. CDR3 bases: TGCAGCGTAGTCAGGGAGGTGGAGACCCAGTACTTC.

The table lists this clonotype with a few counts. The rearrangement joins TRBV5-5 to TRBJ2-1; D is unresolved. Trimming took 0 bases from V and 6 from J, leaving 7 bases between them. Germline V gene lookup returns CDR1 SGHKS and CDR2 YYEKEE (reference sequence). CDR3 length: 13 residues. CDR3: CASSLDWSNEQFF. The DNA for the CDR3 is TGTGCCAGCAGCTTGGATTGGAGCAATGAGCAGTTCTTC.

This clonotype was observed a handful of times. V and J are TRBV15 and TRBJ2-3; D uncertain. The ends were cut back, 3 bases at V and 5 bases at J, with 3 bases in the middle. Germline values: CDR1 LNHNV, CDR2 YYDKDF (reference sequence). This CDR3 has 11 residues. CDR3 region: CATSRGDTQYF. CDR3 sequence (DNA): TGTGCCACCAGCAGGGGAGATACGCAGTATTTT.

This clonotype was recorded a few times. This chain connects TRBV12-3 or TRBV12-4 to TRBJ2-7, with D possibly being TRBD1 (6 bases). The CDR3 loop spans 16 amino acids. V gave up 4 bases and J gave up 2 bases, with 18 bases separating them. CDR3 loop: CASSSKTGPVTYEQYV. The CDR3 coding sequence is TGTGCCAGCAGTTCCAAGACAGGTCCAGTCACCTACGAGCAGTACGTC.

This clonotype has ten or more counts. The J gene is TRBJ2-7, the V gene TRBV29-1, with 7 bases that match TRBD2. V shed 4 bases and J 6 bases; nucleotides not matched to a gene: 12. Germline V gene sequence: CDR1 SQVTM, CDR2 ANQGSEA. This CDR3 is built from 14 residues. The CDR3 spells CSVARAGDLGEQYF. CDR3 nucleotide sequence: TGCAGCGTTGCGAGGGCGGGGGATCTAGGCGAGCAGTACTTC.

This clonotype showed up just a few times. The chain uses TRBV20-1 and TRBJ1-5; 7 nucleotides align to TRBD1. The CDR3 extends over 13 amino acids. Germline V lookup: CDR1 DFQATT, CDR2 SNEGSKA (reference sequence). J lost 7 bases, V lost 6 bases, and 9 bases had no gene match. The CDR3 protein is CSAGRQGRQPQHF. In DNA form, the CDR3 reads TGCAGTGCCGGACGACAGGGAAGGCAGCCCCAGCATTTT.

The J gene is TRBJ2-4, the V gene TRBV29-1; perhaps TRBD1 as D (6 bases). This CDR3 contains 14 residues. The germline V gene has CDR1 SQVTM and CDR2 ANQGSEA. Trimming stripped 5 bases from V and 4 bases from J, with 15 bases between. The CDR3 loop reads CSVPGRDTKNIQYF. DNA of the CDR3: TGCAGCGTTCCCGGCCGGGACACTAAAAACATTCAGTACTTC.

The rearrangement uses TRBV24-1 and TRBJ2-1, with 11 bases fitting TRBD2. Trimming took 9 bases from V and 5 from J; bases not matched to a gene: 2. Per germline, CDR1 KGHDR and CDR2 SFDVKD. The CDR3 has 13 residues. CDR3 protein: CATELAGDNEQFF. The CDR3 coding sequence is TGTGCCACCGAACTAGCGGGAGACAATGAGCAGTTCTTC.

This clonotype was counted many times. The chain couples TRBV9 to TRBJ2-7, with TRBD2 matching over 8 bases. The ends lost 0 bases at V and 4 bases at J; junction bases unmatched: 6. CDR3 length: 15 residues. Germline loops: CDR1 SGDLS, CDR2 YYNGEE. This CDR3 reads CASSVASGRLYEQYF. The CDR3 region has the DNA TGTGCCAGCAGCGTAGCGAGCGGGAGACTTTACGAGCAGTACTTC.

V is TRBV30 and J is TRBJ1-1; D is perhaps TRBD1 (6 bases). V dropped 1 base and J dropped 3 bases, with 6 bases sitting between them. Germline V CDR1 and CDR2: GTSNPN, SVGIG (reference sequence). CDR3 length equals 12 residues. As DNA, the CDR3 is TGTGCCTGGAGTGACAGGGACACTGAAGCTTTCTTT. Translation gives CAWSDRDTEAFF.